This is a list of T cell receptor beta chains from one sample in a study of CD8 T cells in Susac syndrome. Using its own MiXCR run on the immunoSEQ multiplex PCR reads, TCRdb lists one record per CDR3 protein. The repertoire holds 150,000 to 200,000 distinct CDR3 sequences, with under 95% as singletons. Source material: CD4+ T cells from PBMCs. The receptors stem from a human donor with multiple sclerosis. Both conserved end residues are part of each CDR3.

>TRBJ2-7|TRBV12-3/TRBV12-4
CASSTFSSGSFYEQYF
>TRBJ2-1|TRBV6-5
CASSSAGVTYNEQFF
>TRBJ1-2|TRBV6-6
CASSYSPQGYYGYTF
>TRBJ2-1|TRBV2
CASPSNEQFF
>TRBJ1-1|TRBV13
CASSLGRRDTEAFF
>TRBJ1-5|TRBV5-4
CASSLDRSPNQPQHF
>TRBJ1-5|TRBV20-1
CSAATGGNQPQHF
>TRBJ2-3|TRBV29-1
CSTRTSGSTDTQYF
>TRBJ2-7|TRBV6-6
CASTSGLSFYEQYF
>TRBJ1-4|TRBV6-1
CASRSEKLFF
>TRBJ1-1|TRBV10-2
CASSEGQGMGNTEAFF
>TRBJ2-5|TRBV5-1
CASSLGAIYQETQYF
>TRBJ2-4|TRBV28
CASSLNYLAGGKYF
>TRBJ2-5|TRBV20-1
CSASTGSKETQYF
>TRBJ2-7|TRBV7-2
CASSYIAGGRYEQYF
>TRBJ2-5|TRBV12-3/TRBV12-4
CASSPPSGAGETQYF
>TRBJ1-5|TRBV30
CAWSPDRNQPQHF
>TRBJ2-3|TRBV20-1
CSAPELAGTDTQYF
>TRBJ2-7|TRBV5-4
CASSLESSTEQYF
>TRBJ2-7|TRBV14
CASSQVLLVEQYF
>TRBJ2-1|TRBV24-1
CATSDLRDYNEQFF
>TRBJ2-2|TRBV24-1
CATSDLETGGNTGELFF
>TRBJ2-7|TRBV12-3/TRBV12-4
CASSSRGEGAEQYF
>TRBJ2-7|TRBV5-1
CASSERTGAGEQCF
>TRBJ1-2|TRBV12-3/TRBV12-4
CASLPDKVKNYGYTF
>TRBJ1-5|TRBV29-1
CSYTPGSNQPQHF
>TRBJ2-5|TRBV20-1
CSARQSPGGETQYF
>TRBJ1-2|TRBV6-5
CASSSRERGYGYTF
>TRBJ2-5|TRBV7-9
CASSSAGTGGLWETQYF
>TRBJ2-7|TRBV7-6
CASSPGQGGTTYEQYF
>TRBJ2-7|TRBV12-3/TRBV12-4
CASSHSRYEQYF
>TRBJ1-1|TRBV28
CASSSWDRGNTEAFF
>TRBJ2-1|TRBV7-2
CASSFSGAEQFF
>TRBJ2-6|TRBV6-2/TRBV6-3
CASLPGQGRTGANVLTF
>TRBJ2-5|TRBV30
CAWMRGGRKTQYF
>TRBJ2-3|TRBV5-1
CASSLREKEQYF
>TRBJ1-2|TRBV19
CASSPRGQNYGYTF
>TRBJ2-7|TRBV3-1
CASSRARGLAGVEQYF
>TRBJ2-5|TRBV20-1
CSATLTGVETQYF
>TRBJ2-7|TRBV12-3/TRBV12-4
CASSSPSGQGRYEQYF
>TRBJ2-7|TRBV5-1
CASSFGAGVGEQYF
>TRBJ2-7|TRBV12-5
CASGIGLDYEQYF
>TRBJ2-1|TRBV6-2/TRBV6-3
CASSYLGVYNEQFF
>TRBJ2-2|TRBV9
CASSVVGTGVYTGELFF
>TRBJ2-1|TRBV15
CATSRKGVEQFF
>TRBJ1-2|TRBV18
CASSPPGRRYGYTF
>TRBJ1-2|TRBV9
CASSVGENYGYTF
>TRBJ2-3|TRBV20-1
CSACDRVGTDTQYF
>TRBJ2-4|TRBV2
CASSVTSGLTTVKNIQYF